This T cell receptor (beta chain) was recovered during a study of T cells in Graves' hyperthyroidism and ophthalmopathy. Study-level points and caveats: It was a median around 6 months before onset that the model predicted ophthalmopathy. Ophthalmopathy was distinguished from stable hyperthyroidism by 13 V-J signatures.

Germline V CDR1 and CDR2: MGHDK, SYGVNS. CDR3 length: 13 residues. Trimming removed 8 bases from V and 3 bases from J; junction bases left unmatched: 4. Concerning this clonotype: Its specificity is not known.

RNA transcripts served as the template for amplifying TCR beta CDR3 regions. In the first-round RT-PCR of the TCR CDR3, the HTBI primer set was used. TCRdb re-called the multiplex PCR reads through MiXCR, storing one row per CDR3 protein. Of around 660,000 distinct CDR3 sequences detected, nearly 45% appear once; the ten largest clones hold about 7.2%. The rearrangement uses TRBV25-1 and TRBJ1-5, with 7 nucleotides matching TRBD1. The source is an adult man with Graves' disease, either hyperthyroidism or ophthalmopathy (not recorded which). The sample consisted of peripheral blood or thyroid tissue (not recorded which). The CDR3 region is CASRGQPNQPQHF. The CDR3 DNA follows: TGTGCCAGCCGGGGACAGCCCAATCAGCCCCAGCATTTT.